A single sample is the source of the 2 T cell receptor beta chains below, sequenced in a study of CD8+ T cells in alopecia areata. TCR sequencing used cDNA made by reverse transcription of extracted RNA. Repertoires were generated with immunoSEQ multiplex PCR, while TCRdb's copy carries only in-frame clones and drops some. The sample contains roughly 250,000 clones, about 62% of which appear only once. Treatment: oral pan-JAK inhibitor, 5-10 mg twice daily. The sample consisted of CD4+ T cells sorted from blood, taken at approximately week 52, from a patient treated with tofacitinib. Receptor source: a human donor with alopecia areata.

The chain uses TRBV9 and TRBJ2-5, with D perhaps matching TRBD1 (6 bases). Germline V gene data show CDR1 as SGDLS and CDR2 as YYNGEE. Trimming left V 3 bases short and J 5 bases short, with 17 bases between. The CDR3 has 15 residues. CDR3 nucleotide sequence: TGTGCCAGCAGCGACCAACAGGGCATTGGGGAGACCCAGTACTTC. It codes for CASSDQQGIGETQYF. Variable domain in full (rest from reference TRBV9 and TRBJ2-5): DSGVTQTPKHLITATGQRVTLRCSPRSGDLSVYWYQQSLDQGLQFLIQYYNGEERAKGNILERFSAQQFPDLHSELNLSSLELGDSALYFCASSDQQGIGETQYFGPGTRLLVL.

The rearrangement uses TRBV30 and TRBJ2-5; no definite D call. The CDR3 sequence is 14 residues long. Germline values: CDR1 GTSNPN, CDR2 SVGIG (reference sequence). The ends were cut back, 2 bases at V and 3 bases at J, with 13 bases in the middle. The CDR3 protein is CAWSNKKTKETQYF. The CDR3 DNA is TGTGCCTGGAGTAACAAAAAAACAAAAGAGACCCAGTACTTC. Supplemented by reference TRBV30 and TRBJ2-5, the full variable domain reads SQTIHQWPATLVQPVGSPLSLECTVEGTSNPNLYWYRQAAGRGLQLLFYSVGIGQISSEVPQNLSASRPQDRQFILSSKKLLLSDSGFYLCAWSNKKTKETQYFGPGTRLLVL.